A selection of T cell receptor beta chains follows, all from one sample in a study of T cell responses to AZD1222 COVID-19 vaccine. Clones were sequenced by immunoSEQ multiplex PCR, and TCRdb holds only the in-frame ones, with some missing. The table has approximately 110,000 clones, more than 90% seen once. The sequencing here drew on peripheral blood, taken on day 0 of AZD1222 vaccination. These receptors came from an adult in good health. The CDR3 runs from the conserved cysteine through the conserved F or W. A D gene is named only where the DNA matches it firmly. Clone size, where shown, is once, few, many, or a class for clones that have expanded.

.	TRBJ2-1	.	TRBV7-2	CASSLAGTYNEQFF	TGTGCCAGCAGCTTAGCGGGAACCTACAATGAGCAGTTCTTC
.	TRBJ1-2	once	TRBV15	CATSRESNYGYTF	TGTGCCACCAGCAGAGAAAGTAACTATGGCTACACCTTC
.	TRBJ1-2	once	TRBV4-2	CASSQVWVVRSSPSGDGYTF	TGTGCCAGCAGCCAAGTTTGGGTGGTGCGATCGAGTCCCTCGGGGGATGGCTACACCTTC
.	TRBJ2-7	.	TRBV27	CASSLSRSQEQYF	TGTGCCAGCAGTTTATCACGGTCTCAAGAGCAGTACTTC
.	TRBJ1-5	.	TRBV7-8	CASSLRQPASGSNQPQHF	TGTGCCAGCAGCCTACGACAGCCAGCCTCCGGGAGTAATCAGCCCCAGCATTTT
TRBD1	TRBJ1-4	.	TRBV18	CASSPGTGDEKLFF	TGTGCCAGCTCACCAGGGACAGGGGATGAAAAACTGTTTTTT
TRBD1	TRBJ2-1	.	TRBV12-3/TRBV12-4	CASSPQGDNEQFF	TGTGCCAGCAGCCCACAGGGGGACAATGAGCAGTTCTTC
TRBD1	TRBJ1-4	.	TRBV30	CAWSEGDREDEKLFF	TGTGCCTGGAGTGAGGGGGACAGGGAAGATGAAAAACTGTTTTTT
.	TRBJ1-4	.	TRBV21-1	CASSKGNRVLATNEKLFF	TGTGCCAGCAGCAAAGGTAACAGGGTCCTTGCAACTAATGAAAAACTGTTTTTT
TRBD1	TRBJ1-2	.	TRBV28	CASSLRTGGEGYTF	TGTGCCAGCAGTTTAAGGACAGGGGGTGAGGGCTACACCTTC
TRBD1	TRBJ2-5	.	TRBV3-1/TRBV3-2	CASSFPGQGQETQYF	TGTGCCAGCAGCTTCCCGGGACAGGGCCAAGAGACCCAGTACTTC
.	TRBJ2-2	medium-sized	TRBV2	CASSAGRNTGELFF	TGTGCCAGCAGTGCCGGGAGGAACACCGGGGAGCTGTTTTTT
TRBD2	TRBJ2-7	.	TRBV6-5	CASSYALAGSTYEQYF	TGTGCCAGCAGTTACGCCCTAGCGGGATCTACCTACGAGCAGTACTTC
.	TRBJ1-1	.	TRBV18	CASSLGTGTEAFF	TGTGCCAGCTCACTCGGCACGGGCACTGAAGCTTTCTTT
.	TRBJ1-1	.	TRBV2	CASSEEGFSTEAFF	TGTGCCAGCAGTGAAGAAGGCTTTTCGACTGAAGCTTTCTTT
.	TRBJ1-4	.	TRBV30	CAWQGNEKLFF	TGTGCCTGGCAGGGGAATGAAAAACTGTTTTTT
.	TRBJ2-7	.	TRBV20-1	CSACDSYEQYF	TGCAGTGCCTGCGACAGCTACGAGCAGTACTTC
TRBD2	TRBJ2-3	.	TRBV29-1	CSTRGGTSTDTQYF	TGCAGCACTAGGGGAGGGACTAGCACAGATACGCAGTATTTT
.	TRBJ2-7	.	TRBV6-2/TRBV6-3	CASSYVGRSYEQYF	TGTGCCAGCAGTTACGTCGGCAGGTCCTACGAGCAGTACTTC
.	TRBJ1-1	.	TRBV12-5	CASGPSGQRRTGTEAFF	TGTGCTAGTGGCCCGTCCGGACAGCGACGAACGGGCACTGAAGCTTTCTTT
TRBD2	TRBJ2-7	few	TRBV2	CASAYPTSGKYEQYF	TGTGCCAGCGCCTACCCGACTAGCGGGAAATACGAGCAGTACTTC
TRBD2	TRBJ2-1	once	TRBV6-5	CASSRTSGLGVEQFF	TGTGCCAGCAGTCGGACTAGCGGGCTGGGGGTCGAGCAGTTCTTC
TRBD2	TRBJ2-3	once	TRBV5-1	CASSMTSGPPDTQYF	TGCGCCAGCAGCATGACTAGCGGGCCCCCAGATACGCAGTATTTT
TRBD1	TRBJ2-7	.	TRBV7-3	CASSSSGTGPYEQYF	TGTGCCAGCAGCTCATCCGGGACAGGGCCCTACGAGCAGTACTTC
TRBD1	TRBJ1-5	.	TRBV7-9	CASTRGRNQPQHF	TGTGCCAGCACCAGGGGGCGAAATCAGCCCCAGCATTTT
.	TRBJ1-4	once	TRBV2	CASSKLDRTNEKLFF	TGTGCCAGCAGTAAATTGGACAGAACTAATGAAAAACTGTTTTTT
TRBD1	TRBJ2-1	.	TRBV7-9	CASSWGGTGLYNEQFF	TGTGCCAGCAGCTGGGGTGGGACAGGCCTCTACAATGAGCAGTTCTTC
.	TRBJ2-5	.	TRBV6-4	CASSPGQVRQETQYF	TGTGCCAGCAGTCCGGGACAAGTGAGACAAGAGACCCAGTACTTC
.	TRBJ1-6	.	TRBV7-3	CASGYQRNSPLHF	TGTGCCAGCGGATATCAGAGAAATTCACCCCTCCACTTT
TRBD1	TRBJ1-3	.	TRBV5-5	CASGQALSGNTIYF	TGTGCCAGTGGACAGGCTCTCTCTGGAAACACCATATATTTT
.	TRBJ1-2	few	TRBV19	CASSIQNYGYTF	TGTGCCAGTAGTATACAGAACTATGGCTACACCTTC
TRBD1	TRBJ1-3	.	TRBV4-2	CASSQDPQGRGNTIYF	TGTGCCAGCAGCCAAGACCCACAGGGGAGGGGAAACACCATATATTTT
TRBD1	TRBJ1-1	.	TRBV5-1	CASSSVIEGATEAFF	TGCGCCAGCAGCTCCGTGATTGAGGGGGCCACTGAAGCTTTCTTT